Below, 8 T cell receptor beta chains from the same sample are listed, as sequenced in a study of PD-1 blockade in classical Hodgkin lymphoma. Assay used: immunoSEQ multiplex PCR; TCRdb lists only in-frame clones, some missing. The sample contains some 50,000 clones, approximately 73% of which appear only once. Each patient's relapse followed autologous stem cell transplantation, and brentuximab vedotin exposure varied. This specimen consisted of peripheral blood mononuclear cells (PBMCs), obtained at baseline. These TCRs come from a human donor with classical Hodgkin lymphoma.

This chain connects TRBV5-1 to TRBJ2-7; 8 positions agree with TRBD1. V gave up 4 bases and J gave up 6 bases; unmatched junction bases: 9. Germline V gene lookup returns CDR1 SGHRS and CDR2 YFSETQ. This CDR3 is built from 14 residues. The CDR3 protein is CASSHGTGLFEQYF. CDR3 DNA: TGCGCCAGCAGCCACGGGACAGGTCTATTCGAGCAGTACTTC.

V is TRBV30 and J is TRBJ2-7; the match to TRBD2 covers 7 bases. The V and J ends lost 5 bases and 2 bases, in that order; junction bases with no gene match: 6. Germline V CDR1 and CDR2: GTSNPN, SVGIG (reference sequence). The CDR3 spans 13 residues. CDR3: CAWSGLPPYEQYF. The DNA of the CDR3 is TGTGCCTGGTCGGGACTACCGCCCTACGAGCAGTACTTC. Full variable domain (rest looked up from reference TRBV30 and TRBJ2-7): SQTIHQWPATLVQPVGSPLSLECTVEGTSNPNLYWYRQAAGRGLQLLFYSVGIGQISSEVPQNLSASRPQDRQFILSSKKLLLSDSGFYLCAWSGLPPYEQYFGPGTRLTVT.

The chain links TRBV6-1 to TRBJ1-2; D perhaps matches TRBD1 (6 bases). There are 15 residues in the CDR3. V was clipped by 6 bases and J by 8 bases, with 22 bases between them. Germline V gives CDR1 MNHNS, CDR2 SASEGT. The CDR3 sequence is CASSVLGGEGEGYTF. The CDR3 coding sequence is TGTGCCAGCAGCGTCTTAGGGGGGGAAGGCGAGGGCTACACCTTC.

The chain links TRBV13 to TRBJ1-1; D may be TRBD1 (5 bases). This CDR3 is built from 14 residues. In germline, CDR1 is PRHDT, CDR2 FYEKMQ (reference sequence). V was pared by 3 bases and J by 0 bases, with 8 bases between. CDR3 region: CASSLTELNTEAFF. CDR3 coding DNA: TGTGCCAGCAGCTTGACAGAATTGAACACTGAAGCTTTCTTT.

The CDR3 DNA reads TGCGCCAGCAGCTCCCTTGGGGGGCCGGAGACCCAGTACTTC. Encoded protein: CASSSLGGPETQYF. This chain joins TRBV5-1 and TRBJ2-5; D possibly matches TRBD1 or TRBD2 (6 bases each). Germline V gives CDR1 SGHRS, CDR2 YFSETQ. V dropped 3 bases and J dropped 5 bases, with 14 bases sitting between them. This CDR3 contains 14 residues.

V gene TRBV5-1 combines with J gene TRBJ2-1, with a possible D match to TRBD2 (6 bases). Trimming removed 1 base from V and 2 bases from J, with 10 bases in between. The CDR3 runs 15 residues. Germline CDR1 and CDR2: SGHRS and YFSETQ. CDR3 sequence: CASSLTGDAYNEQFF. CDR3 DNA: TGCGCCAGCAGCTTGACGGGGGATGCCTACAATGAGCAGTTCTTC.

This chain connects TRBV2 to TRBJ1-2, with D possibly matching TRBD1 (6 bases). Deletions cut 4 bases from V and 5 bases from J, with 11 bases between. This CDR3 is 13 amino acids long. Per the germline V gene, CDR1 is SNHLY and CDR2 is FYNNEI. The CDR3: CASSVSGAYGYTF. CDR3 in DNA: TGTGCCAGCAGTGTCTCGGGGGCTTATGGCTACACCTTC. The variable domain in full, with the rest retrieved from reference TRBV2 and TRBJ1-2, is EPEVTQTPSHQVTQMGQEVILRCVPISNHLYFYWYRQILGQKVEFLVSFYNNEISEKSEIFDDQFSVERPDGSNFTLKIRSTKLEDSAMYFCASSVSGAYGYTFGSGTRLTVV.

The chain links TRBV18 to TRBJ2-2; D uncertain. The CDR3 is made up of 12 amino acids. Germline V gives CDR1 KGHSH, CDR2 LQKENI. With 3 bases removed from V and 4 bases from J, the gap between germline ends came to 3 bases. The CDR3 reads CASSPITGELFF. The CDR3 nucleotides read TGTGCCAGCTCACCCATCACCGGGGAGCTGTTTTTT.